The entry that follows covers one TCR beta chain sequence. Measured with immunoSEQ multiplex PCR; TCRdb has only the in-frame clones, and not every one. The table has around 40,000 clones, roughly nine tenths seen once. Trimming removed 0 bases from V and 2 bases from J, with 12 bases in between. The CDR3 has 16 residues. Germline CDR1 reads LGHNA; CDR2 reads YNFKEQ. These data originate in a study of T cell changes during pregnancy in multiple sclerosis. The clonotype was recovered from a female donor with multiple sclerosis, enrolled in a pregnancy study. This material consisted of CD4+ T cells from peripheral blood mononuclear cells, taken in the third trimester of pregnancy. The rearrangement links TRBV4-2 to TRBJ2-3, with a weak D call TRBD1 (6 bases). The CDR3, as DNA: TGTGCCAGCAGCCAAGAAGGACAGACCAACACAGATACGCAGTATTTT. Its translation: CASSQEGQTNTDTQYF.